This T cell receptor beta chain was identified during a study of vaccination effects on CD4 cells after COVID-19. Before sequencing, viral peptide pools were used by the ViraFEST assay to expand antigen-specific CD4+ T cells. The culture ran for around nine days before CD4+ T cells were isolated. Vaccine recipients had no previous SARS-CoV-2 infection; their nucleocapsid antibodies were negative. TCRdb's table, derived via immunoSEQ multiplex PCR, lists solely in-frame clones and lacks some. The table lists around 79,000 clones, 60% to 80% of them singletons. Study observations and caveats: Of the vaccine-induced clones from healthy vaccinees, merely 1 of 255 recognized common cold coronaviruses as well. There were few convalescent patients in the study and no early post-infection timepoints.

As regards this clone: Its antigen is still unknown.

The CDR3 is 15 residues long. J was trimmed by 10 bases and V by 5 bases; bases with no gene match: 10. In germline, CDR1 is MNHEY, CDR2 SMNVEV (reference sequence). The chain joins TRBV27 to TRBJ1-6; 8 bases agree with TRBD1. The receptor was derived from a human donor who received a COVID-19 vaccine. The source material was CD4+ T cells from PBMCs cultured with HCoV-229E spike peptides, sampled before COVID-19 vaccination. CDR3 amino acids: CASSTRTGLGSPLHF. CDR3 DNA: TGTGCCAGCAGTACCCGGACAGGGCTAGGGTCACCCCTCCACTTT.